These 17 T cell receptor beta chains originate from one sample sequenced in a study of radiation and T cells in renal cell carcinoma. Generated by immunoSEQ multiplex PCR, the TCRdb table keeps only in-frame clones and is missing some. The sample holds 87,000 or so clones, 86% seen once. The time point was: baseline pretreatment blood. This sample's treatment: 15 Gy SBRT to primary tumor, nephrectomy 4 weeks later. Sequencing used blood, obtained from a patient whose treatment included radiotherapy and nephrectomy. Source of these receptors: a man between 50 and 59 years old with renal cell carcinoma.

CDR3 nucleotides: TGTGCCAGCCCAGGGGTATCTGGGGCCAACGTCCTGACTTTC. Translation: CASPGVSGANVLTF. The V gene is TRBV7-9, the J gene TRBJ2-6; a possible D gene is TRBD1 (6 bases). The ends were cut back, 8 bases at V and 1 base at J, with 9 bases in the middle. The CDR3 is 14 residues long. The germline CDR1 and CDR2 sequences are SEHNR and FQNEAQ (reference sequence).

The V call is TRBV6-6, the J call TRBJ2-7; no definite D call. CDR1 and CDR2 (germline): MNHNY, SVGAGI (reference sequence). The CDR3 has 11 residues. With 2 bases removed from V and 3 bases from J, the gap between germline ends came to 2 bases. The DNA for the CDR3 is TGTGCCAGCAGTTACATCTACGAGCAGTACTTC. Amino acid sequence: CASSYIYEQYF.

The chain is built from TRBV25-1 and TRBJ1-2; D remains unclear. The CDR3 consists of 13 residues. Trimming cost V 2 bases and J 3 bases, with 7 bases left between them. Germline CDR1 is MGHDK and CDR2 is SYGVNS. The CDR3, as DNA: TGTGCCAGCAGTGAAAGGCAGGACTATGGCTACACCTTC. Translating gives CASSERQDYGYTF.

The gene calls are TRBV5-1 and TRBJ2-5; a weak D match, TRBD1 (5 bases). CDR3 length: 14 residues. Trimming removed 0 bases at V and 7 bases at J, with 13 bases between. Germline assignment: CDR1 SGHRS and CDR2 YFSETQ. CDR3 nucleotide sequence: TGCGCCAGCAGCTTGGGAGGTCAAACAGGGACCCAGTACTTC. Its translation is CASSLGGQTGTQYF. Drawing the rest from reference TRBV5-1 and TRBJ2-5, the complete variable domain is KAGVTQTPRYLIKTRGQQVTLSCSPISGHRSVSWYQQTPGQGLQFLFEYFSETQRNKGNFPGRFSGRQFSNSRSEMNVSTLELGDSALYLCASSLGGQTGTQYFGPGTRLLVL.

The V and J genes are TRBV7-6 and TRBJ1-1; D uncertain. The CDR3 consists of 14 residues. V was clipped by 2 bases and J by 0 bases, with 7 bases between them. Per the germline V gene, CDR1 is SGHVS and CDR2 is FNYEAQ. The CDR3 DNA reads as TGTGCCAGCAGCTTATCACTCCTGAACACTGAAGCTTTCTTT. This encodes CASSLSLLNTEAFF.

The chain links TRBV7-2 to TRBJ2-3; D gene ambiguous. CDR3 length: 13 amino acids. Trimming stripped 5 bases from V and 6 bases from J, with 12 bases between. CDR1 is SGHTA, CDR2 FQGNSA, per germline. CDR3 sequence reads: CASSALSGDTQYF. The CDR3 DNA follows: TGTGCCAGCAGCGCCCTGTCCGGGGATACGCAGTATTTT.

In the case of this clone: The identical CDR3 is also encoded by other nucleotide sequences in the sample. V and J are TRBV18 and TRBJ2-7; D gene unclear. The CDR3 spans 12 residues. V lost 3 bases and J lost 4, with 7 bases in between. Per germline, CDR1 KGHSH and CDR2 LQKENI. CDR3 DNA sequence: TGTGCCAGCTCACCTTCCAGTTACGAGCAGTACTTC. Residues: CASSPSSYEQYF.

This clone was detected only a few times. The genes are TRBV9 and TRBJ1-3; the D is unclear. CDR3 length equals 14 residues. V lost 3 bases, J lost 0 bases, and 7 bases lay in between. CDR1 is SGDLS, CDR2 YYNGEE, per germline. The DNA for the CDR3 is TGTGCCAGCAGCGGGACGGTCTCTGGAAACACCATATATTTT. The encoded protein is CASSGTVSGNTIYF.

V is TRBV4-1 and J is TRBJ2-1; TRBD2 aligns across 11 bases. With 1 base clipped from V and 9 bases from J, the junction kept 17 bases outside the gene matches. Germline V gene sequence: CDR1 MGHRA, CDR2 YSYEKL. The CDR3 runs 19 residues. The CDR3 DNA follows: TGCGCCAGCAGCCAAGGGAGACTAGCGGGACAGGACCCTTCGATTGAGCAGTTCTTC. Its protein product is CASSQGRLAGQDPSIEQFF.

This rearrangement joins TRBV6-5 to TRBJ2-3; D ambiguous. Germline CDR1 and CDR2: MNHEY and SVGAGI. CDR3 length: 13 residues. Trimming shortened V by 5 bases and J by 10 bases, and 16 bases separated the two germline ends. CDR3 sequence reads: CASSGTYTPPQYF. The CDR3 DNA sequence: TGTGCCAGCAGTGGAACCTACACGCCACCGCAGTATTTT.

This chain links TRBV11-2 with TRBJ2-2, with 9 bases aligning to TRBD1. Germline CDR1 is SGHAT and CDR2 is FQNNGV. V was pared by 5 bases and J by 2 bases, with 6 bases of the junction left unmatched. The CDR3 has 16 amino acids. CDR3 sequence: CASSTYRGQNTGELFF. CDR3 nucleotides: TGTGCCAGCAGCACCTACAGGGGGCAAAACACCGGGGAGCTGTTTTTT.

CDR3 sequence reads: CASSPVVTGNSPLHF. DNA of the CDR3: TGTGCCAGCTCACCAGTTGTCACAGGGAACTCACCCCTCCACTTT. V is TRBV18 and J is TRBJ1-6, with a possible D match to TRBD1 (6 bases). Per the germline V gene, CDR1 is KGHSH and CDR2 is LQKENI. There are 15 residues in the CDR3. V lost 2 bases and J 10 bases, leaving 15 bases between the germline ends.

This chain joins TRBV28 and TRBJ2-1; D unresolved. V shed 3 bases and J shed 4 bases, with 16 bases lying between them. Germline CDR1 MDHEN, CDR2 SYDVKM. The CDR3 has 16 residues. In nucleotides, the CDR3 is TGTGCCAGCAGTTTGGCTGAGAACCCGATATACAATGAGCAGTTCTTC. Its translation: CASSLAENPIYNEQFF.

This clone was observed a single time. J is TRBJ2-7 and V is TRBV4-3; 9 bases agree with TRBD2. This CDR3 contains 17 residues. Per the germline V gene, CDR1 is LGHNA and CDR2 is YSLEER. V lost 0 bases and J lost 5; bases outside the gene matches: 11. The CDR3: CASSQELVRGGVDEQYF. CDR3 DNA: TGCGCCAGCAGCCAAGAACTGGTGCGCGGGGGGGTGGACGAGCAGTACTTC.

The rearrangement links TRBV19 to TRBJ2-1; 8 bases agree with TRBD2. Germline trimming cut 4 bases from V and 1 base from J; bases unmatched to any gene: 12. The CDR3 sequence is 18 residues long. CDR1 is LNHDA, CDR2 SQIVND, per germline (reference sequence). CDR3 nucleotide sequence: TGTGCCAGTAGTACCCTTGGAGCGGGAGTAGAATCCTACAATGAGCAGTTCTTC. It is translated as CASSTLGAGVESYNEQFF.

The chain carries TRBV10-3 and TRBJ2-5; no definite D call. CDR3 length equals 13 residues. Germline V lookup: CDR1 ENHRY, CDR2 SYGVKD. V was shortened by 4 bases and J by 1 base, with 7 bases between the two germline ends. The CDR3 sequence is CAISAGAQETQYF. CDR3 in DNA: TGTGCCATCAGTGCAGGCGCCCAAGAGACCCAGTACTTC.

The DNA for the CDR3 is TGTGCCAGCAGCACCTTCTCTTCCGGGACAGGGCCCGCAAGCGGGGCCAACGTCCTGACTTTC. As protein: CASSTFSSGTGPASGANVLTF. The chain combines TRBV21-1 with TRBJ2-6; no check of the table's D call, TRBD1, against the DNA was made. TRBV21-1 is a documented pseudogene. The CDR3 extends over 21 amino acids.